One and the same sample provided the 6 T cell receptor beta chains below, sequenced in a study of post-analysis software for immune sequencing data. Findings of the study overall: The study found TRBV5-6, TRBV5-1 and TRBV20-1 among five or six TRBV segments more frequent in patients than controls.

No antigen is known for these receptors. TCR beta cDNA libraries included unique molecular identifiers. From the PCR reads, TCRdb called clonotypes with MiXCR, one entry per CDR3 protein. The data contain 800,000 to 950,000 distinct CDR3 sequences, about 53% of them singletons. Sequenced sample: blood. The receptors were sampled from a girl aged 10 to 17 with multiple sclerosis.

The chain recombines TRBV11-2 with TRBJ2-1, with a weak D call TRBD1 (6 bases). The V gene's germline CDR1 is SGHAT and CDR2 FQNNGV. CDR3 length: 18 amino acids. V lost 7 bases and J 2 bases, leaving 24 bases between the germline ends. The CDR3 is CASMGVYGTRGTYNEQFF. DNA for the CDR3: TGTGCCAGCATGGGGGTCTACGGGACAAGAGGTACCTACAATGAGCAGTTCTTC. Using reference TRBV11-2 and TRBJ2-1 for the parts outside the CDR3, the full variable domain is EAGVAQSPRYKIIEKRQSVAFWCNPISGHATLYWYQQILGQGPKLLIQFQNNGVVDDSQLPKDRFSAERLKGVDSTLKIQPAKLEDSAVYLCASMGVYGTRGTYNEQFFGPGTRLTVL.

The V gene is TRBV9, the J gene TRBJ2-3; no firm D call. The CDR3 has 13 amino acids. Trimming pared 3 bases from V and 2 bases from J, leaving 7 bases between. Germline V gives CDR1 SGDLS, CDR2 YYNGEE. The CDR3 reads CASSGGDTDTQYF. CDR3 nucleotide sequence: TGTGCCAGCAGCGGGGGTGACACAGATACGCAGTATTTT.

This chain joins TRBV3-1 and TRBJ2-7, with 11 bases identical to TRBD1. The DNA end is more similar to TRBJ2-5, so the J call may be wrong. The CDR3 has 15 amino acids. Germline assignment: CDR1 LGHDT and CDR2 YNNKEL (reference sequence). This CDR3 is CASRGEGQGVGTQYF. The DNA of the CDR3 is TGTGCCAGCAGGGGGGAGGGACAGGGGGTAGGGACCCAGTACTTC.

This rearrangement joins TRBV10-3 to TRBJ2-6, with D possibly being TRBD1 (6 bases). Per the germline V gene, CDR1 is ENHRY and CDR2 is SYGVKD. The CDR3 is 15 amino acids. Between the trimmed V and J ends, which lost 6 bases and 0 bases, there was a span of 9 bases. CDR3 DNA: TGTGCCATCAGGGACAGATCCTCTGGGGCCAACGTCCTGACTTTC. This gives the protein CAIRDRSSGANVLTF.

Only a few counts were recorded for this clonotype. The CDR3 loop is CSASNPYEQYF. As DNA, the CDR3 is TGCAGTGCTAGTAATCCCTACGAGCAGTACTTC. This chain uses TRBV20-1 with TRBJ2-7; D remains unclear. Looked up from germline, CDR1 is DFQATT and CDR2 is SNEGSKA (reference sequence). There are 11 residues in the CDR3. Trimming removed 3 bases at V and 2 bases at J, with 5 bases between.

This chain uses TRBV6-1 with TRBJ1-1; D may be TRBD1 (6 bases). The CDR3 totals 13 residues. CDR1 and CDR2 (germline): MNHNS, SASEGT. Trimming shortened V by 2 bases and J by 7 bases, and 11 bases separated the two germline ends. In nucleotides, the CDR3 is TGTGCCAGCAGTGAATGGGGGGCTGGTGAAGCTTTCTTT. Protein product: CASSEWGAGEAFF.